This TCR beta chain was retrieved from a study of blood T cell repertoires in COVID-19. Germline V gives CDR1 MDHEN, CDR2 SYDVKM. Trimming pared 6 bases from V and 7 bases from J, leaving 18 bases between. This CDR3 region has 14 residues. Authors' data handling: Amplified reference gene primers provided the basis for estimating nucleated cell counts. The data were produced by immunoSEQ multiplex PCR, yet TCRdb's version contains in-frame clones alone and is incomplete. Clone size and the V and J calls come from that table; the DNA yielded D and trimming. Of about 80,000 clones listed, 85% to 90% are singletons.

The chain recombines TRBV28 with TRBJ2-5; D possibly corresponds to TRBD2 (5 bases). The TCR sequence derives from a woman aged 80 or older with active or convalescent COVID-19. Specimen: peripheral blood. The CDR3 nucleotides are TGTGCCAGCAGCCAAGTGGGAGCCAGTGTGACCCAGTACTTC. It yields the protein CASSQVGASVTQYF.